This TCR beta chain was captured by sequencing in a study of T cells after yellow fever vaccination. Study-wide background: The authors prepared low-cell-number fractions using SMART-Seq v4 Ultra Low Input.

For TCR, cDNA came from 5'RACE template switching, which added a universal primer site and UMIs. TCRdb processed the 5' RACE reads anew with MiXCR; each CDR3 protein has one entry. The repertoire holds about 340,000 distinct CDR3 sequences, with approximately 12% as singletons. A few counts support this clonotype. The antigen remains unidentified. Study-wide results and caveats: The presence of abundant clonotypes contaminating from the bulk population was possible in FACS-sorted repertoires. A large majority of primary-vaccination clones showed up again after the booster (about 97% CD4, about 87% CD8).

Germline V lookup: CDR1 SNHLY, CDR2 FYNNEI. V gave up 4 bases and J gave up 6 bases, with 24 bases separating them. CDR3 length equals 18 residues. This sequence originates from a man aged 18 to 35 who received the YFV17D yellow fever vaccine. The chain carries TRBV2 and TRBJ2-2; a possible D gene is TRBD2 (5 bases). Here the sequenced sample was CD4+ T cells sorted from PBMCs, taken 15 days after the yellow fever booster vaccination. CDR3 amino acids: CASSVLGSTADGAGELFF. The CDR3 DNA reads as TGTGCCAGCAGTGTGTTGGGCAGTACAGCAGACGGGGCCGGGGAGCTGTTTTTT.